The clone carrying this T cell receptor (beta chain) has more than one count but fewer than ten. Its target is not known. The CDR3 loop spans 14 amino acids. The germline V and J ends were trimmed by 6 bases and 1 base, with 11 bases remaining between them. The sample belongs to a study of T cell repertoires in cytomegalovirus infection. Study-level information: Recently identified HLA-C-restricted CMV epitopes were among the peptides used. Carrying CMV and the relevant HLA type showed in public TCR beta signatures. Whole-study results and caveats: HLA-C-restricted CMV-specific TCR beta clonotypes were dominant in the ex vivo response.

TCRdb itself ran the reads through MiXCR, one entry per CDR3 protein. The sample lists some 920,000 distinct CDR3 sequences, roughly 31% seen once, with around 15% in the top ten. This sequence originates from a human donor in good health (CMV status not recorded). Some clones in this sample may be carry-over from other donors' samples. Sample: cultured CD8+ T cells from PBMCs, taken from culture after CMV antigen stimulation. The rearrangement links TRBV12-3 or TRBV12-4 to TRBJ2-3; unclear D gene. The CDR3 protein is CASRPPDGTDTQYF. The CDR3 DNA follows: TGTGCCAGCAGGCCGCCGGACGGCACAGATACGCAGTATTTT.